This TCR beta chain was retrieved from a study of identical twins. CDR1 is SSHAT and CDR2 is FNYEAQ in the germline V gene (reference sequence). CDR3 length equals 15 residues. V was clipped by 1 base and J by 2 bases, with 9 bases between them. A universal primer binding site was introduced by template switching. The final cDNA contained unique molecular identifiers. TCRdb itself ran the 5' RACE reads through MiXCR, one entry per CDR3 protein. Among about 300,000 distinct CDR3 sequences, around 12% were seen once, and the ten largest hold just over 7%. Findings and limits, study-wide: Modelling underestimated the level of out-of-frame TCR alpha sharing observed in monozygotic twins. Reduced insertions were recorded for abundant cord blood beta clonotypes, with no such pattern in memory repertoires. Out-of-frame alpha sequences shared by twins showed excess low generation probability.

This clonotype came up a few times. Antigen: not known. These same data were also listed under a study on yellow fever vaccine responses in identical twins.

Specimen: CD8+ T cells sorted from blood. The J gene is TRBJ2-1, the V gene TRBV7-7, with D possibly matching TRBD2 (6 bases). The sequence was obtained from a young woman in good health. This chain's CDR3 is CASSLVVAAYNEQFF. The CDR3 nucleotides read TGTGCCAGCAGCTTAGTGGTAGCGGCCTACAATGAGCAGTTCTTC.